This T cell receptor beta chain was recorded in a study of blood T cell repertoires in COVID-19. Germline lookup yields CDR1 KGHDR and CDR2 SFDVKD. V lost 1 base, J lost 3 bases, and 8 bases lay in between. The CDR3 has 15 residues. Profiled with immunoSEQ multiplex PCR; TCRdb holds only in-frame clones, not every one. The profile shows roughly 380,000 clones, 89% of them singletons. Sequenced material: peripheral blood. V gene TRBV24-1 combines with J gene TRBJ2-2; D perhaps matches TRBD2 (6 bases). The TCR originated in a woman in her sixties or seventies with COVID-19, enrolled during active disease. For the CDR3, the DNA is TGTGCCACCAGTGATTTCACGGGAGACACCGGGGAGCTGTTTTTT. Translation: CATSDFTGDTGELFF.